A single sample gave rise to the 27 T cell receptor beta chains below, sequenced in a study of identical twins. One entry per CDR3 protein results from TCRdb running MiXCR on the 5' RACE reads. The sample carries more than 400,000 distinct CDR3 sequences, nearly 15% recorded once. These data were also filed under a second study, of yellow fever vaccine responses in identical twins.

Sequencing was done on a sample of CD4+ T cells sorted from blood. The source of these receptors is a woman aged 18-29 years in good health.

This chain connects TRBV18 to TRBJ2-2; 8 nucleotides line up with TRBD1. The V and J ends lost 5 bases and 2 bases, in that order; junction bases with no gene match: 4. Looked up from germline, CDR1 is KGHSH and CDR2 is LQKENI. CDR3 length equals 15 residues. CDR3 protein: CASSGQGSNTGELFF. The CDR3 DNA reads as TGTGCCAGCTCAGGACAGGGCTCAAACACCGGGGAGCTGTTTTTT.

V is TRBV20-1 and J is TRBJ2-7; D might be TRBD1 or TRBD2, each matching 5 bases. This CDR3 comprises 12 residues. V dropped 3 bases and J dropped 4 bases, with 10 bases sitting between them. Looked up from germline, CDR1 is DFQATT and CDR2 is SNEGSKA (reference sequence). CDR3 coding DNA: TGCAGTGCTAGCCGAGGGGATTACGAGCAGTACGTC. It is translated as CSASRGDYEQYV.

The rearrangement joins TRBV5-4 to TRBJ2-6, with TRBD1 as a possible D gene (5 bases). The V gene lost 3 bases and the J gene lost 0 bases, with 13 bases spanning the gap. The CDR3 is 17 residues long. Germline lookup yields CDR1 SGHNT and CDR2 YYREEE (reference sequence). The CDR3 sequence: CASSSGDRSSGANVLTF. The DNA of the CDR3 is TGTGCCAGCAGCTCTGGCGACAGAAGCTCTGGGGCCAACGTCCTGACTTTC.

This clonotype was seen ten or more times. This chain connects TRBV12-3 or TRBV12-4 to TRBJ2-2; TRBD2 is a possible D gene (6 bases). This CDR3 has 16 amino acids. Trimming stripped 5 bases from V and 3 bases from J, with 16 bases between. CDR3 in amino acids: CASSPQGGSYTGELFF. CDR3 coding DNA: TGTGCCAGCAGTCCTCAGGGAGGCTCTTACACCGGGGAGCTGTTTTTT.

This clonotype has ten or more counts. The V gene is TRBV2, the J gene TRBJ2-1, with D maybe TRBD1 (5 bases). The CDR3 length is 13 residues. Deletions cut 7 bases from V and 2 bases from J, with 9 bases between. The germline gives CDR1 SNHLY, CDR2 FYNNEI. DNA for the CDR3: TGTGCCAGCAACCAGGGCACCTACAATGAGCAGTTCTTC. Protein: CASNQGTYNEQFF.

The chain combines TRBV5-1 with TRBJ2-7; D perhaps matches TRBD2 (6 bases). The CDR3 has 15 residues. Germline CDR1 reads SGHRS; CDR2 reads YFSETQ. With 1 base removed from V and 0 bases from J, the gap between germline ends came to 11 bases. CDR3 sequence reads: CASSLRGLASYEQYF. In DNA form, the CDR3 reads TGCGCCAGCAGCTTGCGGGGACTCGCCTCCTACGAGCAGTACTTC.

This clonotype has only a few counts. J is TRBJ2-7 and V is TRBV10-3, with D unresolved. CDR1 and CDR2 from the germline V gene are ENHRY and SYGVKD. The CDR3 is made up of 12 amino acids. Trimming took off 6 bases at V and 5 bases at J, with 11 bases between the two ends. The CDR3 nucleotides read TGTGCCATCAGGACGAATGACGACGAGCAGTACTTC. Its protein product is CAIRTNDDEQYF.

This chain uses TRBV3-1 with TRBJ2-6; D assignment may be TRBD1 or TRBD2 (5 bases each). Between the trimmed V and J ends, which lost 6 bases and 0 bases, there was a span of 9 bases. The germline gives CDR1 LGHDT, CDR2 YNNKEL (reference sequence). There are 15 residues in the CDR3. The CDR3 region is CASRGRNSGANVLTF. As DNA, the CDR3 is TGTGCCAGCAGGGGACGCAACTCTGGGGCCAACGTCCTGACTTTC.

This clonotype was picked up a small number of times. This chain uses TRBV12-3 or TRBV12-4 with TRBJ1-6; D is unclear. The CDR3 has 15 residues. Deletions cut 6 bases from V and 4 bases from J, with 13 bases between. The CDR3: CASRGVRVYNSPLHF. The CDR3 bases are TGTGCCAGCAGGGGTGTTAGGGTGTATAATTCACCCCTCCACTTT.

This clonotype was observed a few times. V usage is TRBV10-3 and J usage is TRBJ2-7; possibly TRBD2 for D (5 bases). Germline values: CDR1 ENHRY, CDR2 SYGVKD. CDR3 size: 18 residues. V lost 3 bases and J 2 bases, leaving 23 bases between the germline ends. The CDR3 here is CAISDPRRFSTAPYEQYF. CDR3 nucleotide sequence: TGTGCCATCAGTGATCCCCGGAGGTTCTCAACGGCACCCTACGAGCAGTACTTC.

This chain links TRBV15 with TRBJ1-2, with 8 bases matching TRBD1. Germline CDR1 reads LNHNV; CDR2 reads YYDKDF (reference sequence). J lost 1 base, V lost 5 bases, and 9 bases had no gene match. The CDR3 is 16 residues long. CDR3: CATSSRDRKINYGYTF. CDR3 sequence (DNA): TGTGCCACCAGCTCCCGGGACAGGAAGATTAACTATGGCTACACCTTC.

In this sample, this clonotype turned up a few times. The chain carries TRBV20-1 and TRBJ1-2, with a weak D call TRBD1 (5 bases). Trimming took off 3 bases at V and 5 bases at J, with 13 bases between the two ends. Germline loops: CDR1 DFQATT, CDR2 SNEGSKA (reference sequence). CDR3 length: 13 residues. In DNA form, the CDR3 reads TGCAGTGCTAGGGTATCCCCAGGGTATGGCTACACCTTC. This codes for CSARVSPGYGYTF.

The chain links TRBV2 to TRBJ2-7, with D hard to call. The CDR3 is 11 residues long. Germline V gene data show CDR1 as SNHLY and CDR2 as FYNNEI. V was cut by 8 bases and J by 3 bases, with 8 bases left in between. The CDR3 nucleotides are TGTGCCAGCCGCAGGTTCTACGAGCAGTACGTC. Translating gives CASRRFYEQYV.

This clonotype was counted only a few times. A read error may account for a junction end that differs from germline. The chain recombines TRBV12-3 or TRBV12-4 with TRBJ1-1, with TRBD1 as a possible D gene (5 bases). This CDR3 spans 12 amino acids. DNA for the CDR3: TGTGCCAGCAGTTTAAGGGGTCCGGCGGCGCTCTTT. Its protein is CASSLRGPAALF.

This clonotype was detected ten times or more. The chain is built from TRBV5-1 and TRBJ2-7; D is unresolved. The germline V gene encodes CDR1 SGHRS and CDR2 YFSETQ. The CDR3 is 14 residues long. V shed 0 bases and J shed 3 bases, with 10 bases lying between them. Here the CDR3 reads CASSLGVPYYEQYF. In DNA form, the CDR3 reads TGCGCCAGCAGCTTGGGGGTGCCTTACTACGAGCAGTACTTC.

This clonotype occurred a few times. V usage is TRBV11-2 and J usage is TRBJ2-3, with D possibly matching TRBD2 (5 bases). CDR3 length equals 14 residues. Germline V lookup: CDR1 SGHAT, CDR2 FQNNGV. V gave up 1 base and J gave up 4 bases, with 9 bases separating them. CDR3 sequence (DNA): TGTGCCAGCAGCTTAGGGACTTACCCAGATACGCAGTATTTT. Translating it yields CASSLGTYPDTQYF.

This clonotype was seen only a few times. This sequence joins TRBV28 and TRBJ1-1, with TRBD1 identical over 8 bases. CDR1 and CDR2 (germline): MDHEN, SYDVKM. This CDR3 comprises 12 residues. Germline trimming cut 2 bases from V and 10 bases from J; bases unmatched to any gene: 3. The CDR3 region is CASSLGQGAAFF. In DNA, the CDR3 is TGTGCCAGCAGTTTAGGACAGGGAGCAGCTTTCTTT.

V is TRBV4-1 and J is TRBJ2-1, with D hard to call. V was cut by 0 bases and J by 8 bases, with 8 bases left in between. CDR1 is MGHRA and CDR2 is YSYEKL in the germline V gene. The CDR3 loop spans 13 amino acids. CDR3 in amino acids: CASSQDTMDEQFF. The CDR3 nucleotides are TGCGCCAGCAGCCAAGATACGATGGATGAGCAGTTCTTC.

V is TRBV25-1 and J is TRBJ2-7, with D maybe TRBD2 (5 bases). The CDR3 consists of 15 residues. The germline gives CDR1 MGHDK, CDR2 SYGVNS. V was shortened by 2 bases and J by 4 bases, with 15 bases between the two germline ends. The chain's CDR3 is CASSEIREGFYEQYV. The CDR3 nucleotides read TGTGCCAGCAGTGAAATCCGGGAAGGTTTTTACGAGCAGTACGTC.

The V call is TRBV5-1, the J call TRBJ2-1; D perhaps matches TRBD2 (6 bases). The V and J ends lost 0 bases and 0 bases respectively, with 13 bases between them. Germline V gene lookup returns CDR1 SGHRS and CDR2 YFSETQ. CDR3 length: 17 residues. The CDR3 loop reads CASSLGRGGSSYNEQFF. The CDR3 nucleotides read TGCGCCAGCAGCTTGGGCCGTGGGGGGAGCTCCTACAATGAGCAGTTCTTC.

Only a few counts were recorded for this clonotype. The rearrangement joins TRBV6-5 to TRBJ1-1; 7 positions match TRBD1. V lost 2 bases to trimming and J lost 3 bases; unmatched junction nucleotides: 3. The CDR3 consists of 14 residues. Germline V gene sequence: CDR1 MNHEY, CDR2 SVGAGI. CDR3 amino acids: CASSYRGLDTEAFF. The DNA for the CDR3 is TGTGCCAGCAGTTACAGGGGGCTCGACACTGAAGCTTTCTTT.

The J gene is TRBJ1-2, the V gene TRBV20-1, with TRBD1 as a possible D gene (5 bases). Trimming removed 6 bases from V and 4 bases from J, with 9 bases in between. This CDR3 has 11 residues. The germline CDR1 and CDR2 sequences are DFQATT and SNEGSKA (reference sequence). The CDR3 nucleotides read TGCAGTGCGCGGGGCAGCTATGGCTACACCTTC. This gives the protein CSARGSYGYTF.

The CDR3 DNA is TGCAGTGCTAGCGAACCTACTAGCAAGACTTCCTACAATGAGCAGTTCTTC. This sequence encodes CSASEPTSKTSYNEQFF. This chain connects TRBV20-1 to TRBJ2-1; perhaps TRBD2 as D (6 bases). The CDR3 extends over 17 amino acids. Germline CDR1 and CDR2: DFQATT and SNEGSKA (reference sequence). The V and J ends lost 3 bases and 1 base respectively, with 19 bases between them.

This chain joins TRBV29-1 and TRBJ1-1; unclear D gene. The CDR3 loop spans 10 amino acids. Germline CDR1 reads SQVTM; CDR2 reads ANQGSEA. V was clipped by 3 bases and J by 7 bases, with 6 bases between them. CDR3 sequence: CSVDWGEAFF. The DNA for the CDR3 is TGCAGCGTTGATTGGGGTGAAGCTTTCTTT.

This clonotype was counted between two and nine times. This chain links TRBV7-2 with TRBJ2-2; TRBD2 aligns across 8 bases. Per germline, CDR1 SGHTA and CDR2 FQGNSA. CDR3 length equals 16 residues. V trimming: 5 bases; J trimming: 4 bases; junction bases outside the gene matches: 9. The CDR3: CASSPKSGSSTGELFF. The DNA for the CDR3 is TGTGCCAGCAGCCCCAAAAGCGGGAGTTCCACCGGGGAGCTGTTTTTT. Based on the CDR3 plus reference TRBV7-2 and TRBJ2-2, the full variable domain is GAGVSQSPSNKVTEKGKDVELRCDPISGHTALYWYRQSLGQGLEFLIYFQGNSAPDKSGLPSDRFSAERTGGSVSTLTIQRTQQEDSAVYLCASSPKSGSSTGELFFGEGSRLTVL.

The genes are TRBV28 and TRBJ2-7; TRBD2 matches 8 bases. The CDR3 is made up of 15 amino acids. Per germline, CDR1 MDHEN and CDR2 SYDVKM. V was clipped by 3 bases and J by 2 bases; unmatched bases: 6. The CDR3 loop reads CASSLEVAGTYEQYF. The CDR3 region has the DNA TGTGCCAGCAGTTTGGAGGTAGCGGGAACCTACGAGCAGTACTTC.

The V and J genes are TRBV5-5 and TRBJ2-7; 10 positions agree with TRBD2. Per the germline V gene, CDR1 is SGHKS and CDR2 is YYEKEE (reference sequence). The CDR3 is 15 amino acids. V lost 4 bases and J lost 2; bases outside the gene matches: 6. CDR3 loop: CASSLTGTSAYEQYF. CDR3 DNA: TGTGCCAGCAGCCTAACCGGGACTAGCGCCTACGAGCAGTACTTC. Together with reference TRBV5-5 and TRBJ2-7, the CDR3 gives the full variable domain: DAGVTQSPTHLIKTRGQQVTLRCSPISGHKSVSWYQQVLGQGPQFIFQYYEKEERGRGNFPDRFSARQFPNYSSELNVNALLLGDSALYLCASSLTGTSAYEQYFGPGTRLTVT.